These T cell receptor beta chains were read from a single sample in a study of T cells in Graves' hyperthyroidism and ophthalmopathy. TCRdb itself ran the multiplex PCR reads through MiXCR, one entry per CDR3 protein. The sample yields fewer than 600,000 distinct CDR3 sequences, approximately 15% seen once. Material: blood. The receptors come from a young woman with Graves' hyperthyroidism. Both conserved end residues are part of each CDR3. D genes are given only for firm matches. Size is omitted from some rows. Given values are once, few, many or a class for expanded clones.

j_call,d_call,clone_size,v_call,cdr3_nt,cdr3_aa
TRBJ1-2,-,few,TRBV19,TGTGCCAGTAGTGCCGTCCCTCATGGCTACACCTTC,CASSAVPHGYTF
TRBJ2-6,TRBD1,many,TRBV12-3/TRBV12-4,TGTGCCAGCAGCACGGGACAGGGGGGGGCTGGGGCCAACGTCCTGACTTTC,CASSTGQGGAGANVLTF
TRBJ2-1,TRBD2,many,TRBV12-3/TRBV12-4,TGTGCCAGCAGTCTCCTCACCTTAGCGGGAGTACACAATGAGCAGTTCTTC,CASSLLTLAGVHNEQFF
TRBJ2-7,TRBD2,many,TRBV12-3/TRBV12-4,TGTGCCAGCAACTCCCGCGGGGAGGGTAACGAGCAGTACTTC,CASNSRGEGNEQYF
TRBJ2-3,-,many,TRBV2,TGTGCCAGCAGTGAATTGGGGGGACTCGGCAGCACAGATACGCAGTATTTT,CASSELGGLGSTDTQYF
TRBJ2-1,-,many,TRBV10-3,TGTGCCATCAGCGGTTCGGCGGGACGCTCCTACAATGAGCAGTTCTTC,CAISGSAGRSYNEQFF
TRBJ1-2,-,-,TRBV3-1,TGTGCCAGCAGCCAAGATTTAACAGTGCTTTATGGCTACACCTTC,CASSQDLTVLYGYTF
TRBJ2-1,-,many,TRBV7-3,TGTGCCAGCAGCTCAGTCGCCAATGAGCAGTTCTTC,CASSSVANEQFF
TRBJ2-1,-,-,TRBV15,TGTGCCACCAGCAGAGAACCCCCCGCGGTCAGCCTCATCGATGAGCAGTTCTTC,CATSREPPAVSLIDEQFF
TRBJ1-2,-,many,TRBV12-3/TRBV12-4,TGTGCCAGCAGTTTAAGTCCGATTTATGGCTACACCTTC,CASSLSPIYGYTF
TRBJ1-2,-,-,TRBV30,TGTGCCTGGAGTGTACCGGGGATGGGTGGCTACACCTTC,CAWSVPGMGGYTF
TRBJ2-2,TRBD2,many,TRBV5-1,TGCGCCAGCAGCTTAGCGGGGAGCGCGAACACCGGGGAGCTGTTTTTT,CASSLAGSANTGELFF
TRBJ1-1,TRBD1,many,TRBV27,TGTGCCAGCAGGACTACAGGGGGCTTGGCCATGAACACTGAAGCTTTCTTT,CASRTTGGLAMNTEAFF
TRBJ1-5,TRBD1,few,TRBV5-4,TGTGCCAGCAGCTTGGGCAGGGGGCAAGGGCAGCCCCAGCATTTT,CASSLGRGQGQPQHF
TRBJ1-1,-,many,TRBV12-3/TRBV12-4,TGTGCCAGCAGTTTAGCAGACCCCGGAAGGATAAACACTGAAGCTTTCTTT,CASSLADPGRINTEAFF
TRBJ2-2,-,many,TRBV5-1,TGCGCCAGCAGCCGCGAGGGGGATGGTACCGGGGAGCTGTTTTTT,CASSREGDGTGELFF
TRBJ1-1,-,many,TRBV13,TGTGCCAGCAGCTTCAAGACCTTGAACACTGAAGCTTTCTTT,CASSFKTLNTEAFF
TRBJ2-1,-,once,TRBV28,TGTGCCAGCAGGGTCAGGAGGAGCTGGTACAATGAGCAGTTCTTC,CASRVRRSWYNEQFF
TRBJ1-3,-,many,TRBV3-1,TGTGCCAGCAGCCCTTCGGTATACTCTGGAAACACCATATATTTT,CASSPSVYSGNTIYF
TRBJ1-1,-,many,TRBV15,TGTGCCACCAGCAGAGATCGGACATCGATTATGAACACTGAAGCTTTCTTT,CATSRDRTSIMNTEAFF
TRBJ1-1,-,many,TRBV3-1,TGTGCCAGCAGCCATGGAGGGGGGGGCACTGAAGCTTTCTTT,CASSHGGGGTEAFF
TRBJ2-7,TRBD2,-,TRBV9,TGTGCCAGCAGCGGTAGCGGGGGGGAGCAGTACTTC,CASSGSGGEQYF
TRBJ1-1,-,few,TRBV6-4,TGTGCCAGCAGTTATGGACAGTCGGGCATTCGCACTGAAGCTTTCTTT,CASSYGQSGIRTEAFF
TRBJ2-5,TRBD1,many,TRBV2,TGTGCCAGCAGTGAAGAAGGGACAGTGGAGACCCAGTACTTC,CASSEEGTVETQYF
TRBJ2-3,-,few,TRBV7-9,TGTGCCAGCAGCTTACCAGGGTTCACAGATACGCAGTATTTT,CASSLPGFTDTQYF
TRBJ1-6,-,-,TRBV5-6,TGTGCCAGCAGCTTGGGGTCCGGGGCCCTGAATTCACCCCTCCACTTT,CASSLGSGALNSPLHF
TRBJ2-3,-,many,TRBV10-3,TGTGCCATCAGTGAAGGGGGTCGGGTAAGAGATACGCAGTATTTT,CAISEGGRVRDTQYF
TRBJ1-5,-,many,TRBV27,TGTGCCAGCAGTTTATTAGGGCCAGGGGATCTCCAGCCCCAGCATTTT,CASSLLGPGDLQPQHF
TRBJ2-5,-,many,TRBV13,TGTGCCAGCAGCTTATTCGGTGGGGCAGGGGCAGAGACCCAGTACTTC,CASSLFGGAGAETQYF
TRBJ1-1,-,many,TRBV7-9,TGTGCCAGCAGCTTATCCCCCAGGGGGAACACTGAAGCTTTCTTT,CASSLSPRGNTEAFF
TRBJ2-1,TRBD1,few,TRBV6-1,TGTGCCAGCAGTCCCGGACAGGCTCACTACAATGAGCAGTTCTTC,CASSPGQAHYNEQFF
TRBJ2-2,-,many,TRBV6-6,TGTGCCAGCAGTTACAAAGCGATTACCGGGGAGCTGTTTTTT,CASSYKAITGELFF
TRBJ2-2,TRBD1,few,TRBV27,TGTGCCAGCAGTATCTCAATGGGACAGGGAAACACCGGGGAGCTGTTTTTT,CASSISMGQGNTGELFF
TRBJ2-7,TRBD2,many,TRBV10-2,TGCGCCAGCGGAGGGACTAGGGAGCAGTACTTC,CASGGTREQYF
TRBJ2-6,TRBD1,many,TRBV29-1,TGCAGCGTTGAAGAAGGGGGACAGGGTTGGGTTGGGGCCAACGTCCTGACTTTC,CSVEEGGQGWVGANVLTF
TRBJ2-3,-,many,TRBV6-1,TGTGCCAGCAGTCCCGATTGGTCCTCCTCGGAGGAAGATACGCAGTATTTT,CASSPDWSSSEEDTQYF